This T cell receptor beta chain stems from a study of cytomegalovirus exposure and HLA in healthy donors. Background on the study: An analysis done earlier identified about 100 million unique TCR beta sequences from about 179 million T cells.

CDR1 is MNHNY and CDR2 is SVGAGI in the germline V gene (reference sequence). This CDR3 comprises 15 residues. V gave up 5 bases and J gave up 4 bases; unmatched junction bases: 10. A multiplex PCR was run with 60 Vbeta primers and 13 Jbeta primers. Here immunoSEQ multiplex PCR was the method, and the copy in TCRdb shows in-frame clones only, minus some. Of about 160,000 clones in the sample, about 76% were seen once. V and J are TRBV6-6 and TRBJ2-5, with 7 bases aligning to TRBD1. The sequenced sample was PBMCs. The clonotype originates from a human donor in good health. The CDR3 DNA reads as TGTGCCAGCAGTCACGCCGACAGGGTGGGAGAGACCCAGTACTTC. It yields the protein CASSHADRVGETQYF.